This T cell receptor beta chain was captured in a study of blood T cell repertoires in COVID-19 (dated by TCRdb to about 2020). Background on the whole study: Samples covering the acute and convalescent phases of COVID-19 were provided by collaborators in the United States, Italy and Spain. Nearly every sample came with metadata listing a de-identified subject ID, COVID-19 status, age in years and sex. The samples were drawn from two sources: the first 160 participants of the ongoing ImmuneRACE study, and 1,254 subjects contributed by 6 global collaborators. Subjects who had been exposed to COVID-19, were actively infected with it, or had recovered from it provided the deeply sampled blood TCRbeta repertoires that made up the dataset. The repertoires were released in a freely available public database meant as a resource for research on the immune response to SARS-CoV-2. The material from the prospective study consisted of cDNA or gDNA derived from T cells, B-cell-depleted T cells, or PBMCs. HLA class I and class II types, where available, came from metadata supplied by the sample provider rather than from assay-based typing.

The investigation overall reported the following: The amount of clinical and demographic metadata varied by source and participant and was provided uncurated.

The CDR3 spans 15 residues, from the cysteine through the phenylalanine. Here the CDR3 DNA is all that survives: 45 bases in frame from base 1. V gives up 2 bases and J gives up 6 bases, and the segment between their germline ends measures 11 bases. CDR1 and CDR2 (ENHRY, SYGVKD) derive from the germline V gene. Turning to this clone: Its antigen remains unidentified. No much larger clonotype is one base removed from it; base qualities were not supplied.

TCRbeta CDR3 regions were amplified from genomic DNA by means of the immunoSEQ Assay, a bias-controlled multiplex PCR. The paper's data handling went like this. The number of nucleated cells in each sample was estimated from the amplification of reference gene primers within the assay. To quantify the absolute abundance of each unique TCRbeta CDR3 rearrangement, sequence reads were collapsed and filtered. Productive Simpson clonality was computed per sample as the square root of Simpson's diversity index over productive rearrangements. In its TCRdb copy, this immuneACCESS table keeps in-frame sequences only and misses some clones. Where compared with another copy, unresolved V genes explain less than half of these, and the others have no known cause. For V, J and clone size, that table is used; D and trimming come from the DNA. This sample is represented by under 250,000 clones; around 80% of them were singletons. Of the sample, roughly 5% is held by the ten largest clones.

Collaborating institutions collected whole blood in K2EDTA tubes following their own protocols. For TCRbeta analysis, collaborators shipped samples as frozen whole blood, isolated PBMCs, or DNA extracted from either of those sample types. Material for sequencing was peripheral blood. The sequence came from a human donor in a cohort sampled during active COVID-19. Here the chain combines TRBV10-3 and TRBJ1-6; no D gene can be assigned with confidence. CDR3 sequence: CAISEQRAANSPLHF. The DNA sequence reads TGTGCCATCAGTGAGCAAAGAGCCGCTAATTCACCCCTCCACTTT.